A selection of T cell receptor beta chains follows, all from one sample in a study of T cells in Graves' hyperthyroidism and ophthalmopathy. TCRdb recomputed calls from the multiplex PCR reads with MiXCR, one row per CDR3 protein. The sample yields hundreds of thousands of distinct CDR3 sequences, around 16% seen once. Material: blood. These receptor sequences come from a young woman with Graves' hyperthyroidism. Both conserved end residues are part of each CDR3. A D gene is named only where the DNA matches it firmly. Part of the rows lack a size; the others show once, few, many or a class for expanded clones.

V	size	J	D	length	DNA	CDR3
TRBV28	NA	TRBJ1-5	NA	16	TGTGCCAGCAGTTGGACAAGGGCATCGGGCAATCAGCCCCGGCATTTT	CASSWTRASGNQPRHF
TRBV4-1	few	TRBJ2-2	TRBD1	17	TGCGCCAGCAGCCATCCCGAAGGACAGGGGGCTGTCGGGGAGCTGTTTTTT	CASSHPEGQGAVGELFF
TRBV20-1	few	TRBJ2-5	TRBD2	17	TGCAGTGCTAGAGGATTTATGACGGGAGGGCCGGTTGAGACCCAGTACTTC	CSARGFMTGGPVETQYF
TRBV12-3/TRBV12-4	few	TRBJ2-7	TRBD1	14	TGTGCCAGCACCCTACAGGACAGGGGGAACGAGCAGTACTTC	CASTLQDRGNEQYF
TRBV6-1	many	TRBJ2-7	TRBD2	14	TGTGCCAGCAGACGACTAGCGGGGGCCTACGAGCAGTACTTC	CASRRLAGAYEQYF
TRBV27	NA	TRBJ2-3	NA	14	TGTGCCAGCAGTCCCGGTGGAGCTTCAGATACGCAGTATTTT	CASSPGGASDTQYF
TRBV20-1	many	TRBJ2-7	TRBD2	15	TGCAGTGCTAGTAGTGGACTAGCGTTCTCCTACGAGCAGTACTTC	CSASSGLAFSYEQYF
TRBV6-6	many	TRBJ2-3	TRBD1	15	TGTGCCAGCAGTTACCGCCCCCACAGGGGCGATACGCAGTATTTT	CASSYRPHRGDTQYF
TRBV19	few	TRBJ1-4	NA	15	TGTGCCAGTAGTACTACCGGGGCAGGACGCGAAAAACTGTTTTTT	CASSTTGAGREKLFF
TRBV7-6	few	TRBJ1-4	NA	12	TGTGCCAGCAGCTCTCCTAATGAAAAACTGTTTTTT	CASSSPNEKLFF
TRBV11-2	NA	TRBJ1-1	TRBD1	13	TGTGCCAGCAGCTGGACAGGGGGCGCTGAAGCTTTCTTT	CASSWTGGAEAFF
TRBV12-3/TRBV12-4	many	TRBJ2-1	NA	14	TGTGCCAGCAGCGGGACTTATTCCTACAATGAGCAGTTCTTC	CASSGTYSYNEQFF
TRBV18	many	TRBJ2-3	NA	15	TGTGCCAGCTCACCGTGGCCGGGCTTTCAGGATACGCAGTATTTT	CASSPWPGFQDTQYF
TRBV7-8	many	TRBJ2-3	TRBD1	16	TGTGCCAGCAGCTTAGCCGCCGACAGGGGGTGGGATACGCAGTATTTT	CASSLAADRGWDTQYF
TRBV7-9	many	TRBJ2-7	TRBD1	15	TGTGCCAGCACCTTGCTAGGGACAGGGGTCTACGAGCAGTACTTC	CASTLLGTGVYEQYF
TRBV24-1	NA	TRBJ1-1	TRBD1	16	TGTGCCACCAGTACCCGTGGACAGGGGGAGAACACTGAAGCTTTCTTT	CATSTRGQGENTEAFF
TRBV12-3/TRBV12-4	many	TRBJ2-3	NA	15	TGTGCCAGCAGATCGGGGACACTAGACACAGATACGCAGTATTTT	CASRSGTLDTDTQYF
TRBV5-1	NA	TRBJ2-7	NA	17	TGCGCCAGCAGTTACCTATACCGGGACACGAGCTCCTACGAGCAGTACTTC	CASSYLYRDTSSYEQYF
TRBV20-1	NA	TRBJ2-2	TRBD1	16	TGCAGTGCTAGCGTGGCAGGGGGCATTTTCACCGGGGAGCTGTTTTTT	CSASVAGGIFTGELFF
TRBV18	many	TRBJ2-1	TRBD2	15	TGTGCCAGCTCTTCTGGACGGGGGGGATACAATGAGCAGTTCTTC	CASSSGRGGYNEQFF
TRBV29-1	few	TRBJ2-2	NA	14	TGCAGCGCCGCCGTATCTGGGCAAAGCGGGGAGCTGTTTTTT	CSAAVSGQSGELFF
TRBV12-3/TRBV12-4	NA	TRBJ2-1	TRBD2	15	TGTGCCAGCATTCCTTTAGCGGGATCGATGAATGAGCAGTTCTTC	CASIPLAGSMNEQFF
TRBV29-1	NA	TRBJ1-4	NA	12	TGCAGCGCCTCAAAGCTGCAGGGAGAACTGTTTTTT	CSASKLQGELFF
TRBV6-6	many	TRBJ2-7	TRBD2	15	TGTGCCAGCAGTTACGGGAGGGCGGAACCCTACGAGCAGTACTTC	CASSYGRAEPYEQYF
TRBV12-3/TRBV12-4	many	TRBJ1-2	TRBD1	16	TGTGCCAACCCTTGCGAGAGACAGGGGGCTTGGTATGGCTACACCTTC	CANPCERQGAWYGYTF
TRBV11-3	NA	TRBJ2-3	TRBD1	15	TGTGCCAGCAGCTCGACAGGGGGGCGCACAGATACGCAGTATTTT	CASSSTGGRTDTQYF
TRBV29-1	many	TRBJ2-3	NA	13	TGCAGCGTTGAACCCCGGGGCCGGGATACGCAGTATTTT	CSVEPRGRDTQYF